What follows are 18 T cell receptor beta chains derived from one specimen sequenced in a study of blood T cells in healthy people across ages. It was with a sample-barcoded 5' primer and a J-beta primer mix that a second PCR of about 6 to 12 cycles was run. In TCRdb, the 5' RACE reads were re-called with MiXCR into one record per CDR3 protein. The repertoire holds under 1 million distinct CDR3 sequences, 40% to 50% seen once, with about 21% in the top ten. Sequencing used blood. These receptors were collected from a man in his 60s in good health.

The V call is TRBV10-3, the J call TRBJ2-7; D perhaps matches TRBD1 (6 bases). V lost 3 bases, J lost 4 bases, and 16 bases lay in between. In germline, CDR1 is ENHRY, CDR2 SYGVKD. The CDR3 consists of 15 residues. The CDR3 DNA follows: TGTGCCATCAGTGAATGGGGGCAGGGGCCATACGAGCAGTACTTC. This encodes CAISEWGQGPYEQYF.

This clonotype was detected only once. The V and J genes are TRBV5-1 and TRBJ1-6, with TRBD1 matching over 7 bases. V dropped 3 bases and J dropped 7; count of bases not matched to a gene: 7. Germline V gene sequence: CDR1 SGHRS, CDR2 YFSETQ. The CDR3 sequence is 15 residues long. CDR3 coding DNA: TGCGCCAGCAGCTCCCGCGACAGGGCCAATTCACCCCTCCACTTT. It is translated as CASSSRDRANSPLHF. The full variable domain, its missing parts supplied by reference TRBV5-1 and TRBJ1-6, is KAGVTQTPRYLIKTRGQQVTLSCSPISGHRSVSWYQQTPGQGLQFLFEYFSETQRNKGNFPGRFSGRQFSNSRSEMNVSTLELGDSALYLCASSSRDRANSPLHFGNGTRLTVT.

The V call is TRBV6-5, the J call TRBJ2-5, with 10 bases fitting TRBD1. The CDR3 is 15 residues long. Per the germline V gene, CDR1 is MNHEY and CDR2 is SVGAGI. J lost 5 bases, V lost 5 bases, and 8 bases had no gene match. CDR3 sequence (DNA): TGTGCCAGCAGTCGAACCGGGACAGGGGTCGAGACCCAGTACTTC. This codes for CASSRTGTGVETQYF.

This clonotype was recorded a few times. The rearrangement joins TRBV20-1 to TRBJ2-3; the D gene could be TRBD1 or TRBD2 (5 bases each). The V and J ends lost 1 base and 0 bases respectively, with 8 bases between them. The germline gives CDR1 DFQATT, CDR2 SNEGSKA (reference sequence). CDR3 length equals 14 residues. In DNA, the CDR3 is TGCAGTGCTAGAGGGGGACGAAGCACAGATACGCAGTATTTT. Translating gives CSARGGRSTDTQYF.

This clonotype was picked up many times. This chain connects TRBV27 to TRBJ2-6, with D perhaps TRBD2 (5 bases). V was cut by 0 bases and J by 4 bases, with 16 bases left in between. The CDR3 runs 18 residues. Germline values: CDR1 MNHEY, CDR2 SMNVEV (reference sequence). The CDR3 here is CASSLSGASSSGANVLTF. The CDR3 DNA follows: TGTGCCAGCAGTTTATCTGGTGCTAGCTCCTCCGGGGCCAACGTCCTGACTTTC.

This clonotype was observed a few times. This chain links TRBV25-1 with TRBJ1-1; maybe TRBD1 (5 bases). V dropped 6 bases and J dropped 2 bases, with 13 bases sitting between them. The CDR3 loop spans 14 amino acids. The germline CDR1 and CDR2 sequences are MGHDK and SYGVNS. This chain's CDR3 is CASSHRDRNTEAFF. The CDR3 bases are TGTGCCAGCAGCCACCGGGACCGCAACACTGAAGCTTTCTTT.

This chain joins TRBV9 and TRBJ1-2; D ambiguous. Germline V CDR1 and CDR2: SGDLS, YYNGEE. The ends were cut back, 4 bases at V and 7 bases at J, with 17 bases in the middle. CDR3 size: 14 residues. CDR3 sequence: CASSSTGQASGYTF. In nucleotides, the CDR3 is TGTGCCAGCAGCTCAACGGGTCAGGCTTCTGGCTACACCTTC. The full variable domain, completed using reference TRBV9 and TRBJ1-2, is DSGVTQTPKHLITATGQRVTLRCSPRSGDLSVYWYQQSLDQGLQFLIQYYNGEERAKGNILERFSAQQFPDLHSELNLSSLELGDSALYFCASSSTGQASGYTFGSGTRLTVV.

The J gene is TRBJ1-2, the V gene TRBV11-1; the match to TRBD1 covers 11 bases. This CDR3 region has 14 residues. V trimming: 5 bases; J trimming: 8 bases; junction bases outside the gene matches: 7. Germline values: CDR1 SGHAT, CDR2 FQDESV (reference sequence). The CDR3 bases are TGTGCCAGCAGCATAGGACAGGGGGCGTCCGGCTACACCTTC. Protein product: CASSIGQGASGYTF.

This clonotype appeared many times. The chain joins TRBV5-1 to TRBJ2-1, with 9 nucleotides matching TRBD2. In germline, CDR1 is SGHRS, CDR2 YFSETQ. The CDR3 length is 15 residues. V shed 1 base and J 5 bases; nucleotides not matched to a gene: 4. The CDR3 DNA reads TGCGCCAGCAGCTTGCAAGCGGGGGGACACAATGAGCAGTTCTTC. Its protein product is CASSLQAGGHNEQFF.

This clonotype was seen only a few times. The chain combines TRBV28 with TRBJ2-7; either TRBD1 or TRBD2 may fit D (5 bases each). Germline values: CDR1 MDHEN, CDR2 SYDVKM. The V end was cut by 7 bases, the J end by 0 bases, with 13 bases between. The CDR3 is made up of 14 amino acids. The CDR3 bases are TGTGCCAGCAAAAGGGACCCAAGCTCCTACGAGCAGTACTTC. Residues: CASKRDPSSYEQYF.

This clonotype was seen a handful of times. The chain is built from TRBV5-1 and TRBJ2-3, with D tentatively TRBD1 or TRBD2 (5 bases each). From germline, CDR1 is SGHRS and CDR2 YFSETQ. V dropped 5 bases and J dropped 5 bases, with 12 bases sitting between them. The CDR3 length is 13 residues. The DNA for the CDR3 is TGCGCCAGCAGTGGGGAGAGGGGAGATACGCAGTATTTT. As protein: CASSGERGDTQYF.

This clonotype was observed a handful of times. V and J are TRBV20-1 and TRBJ2-1; 8 nucleotides match TRBD1. The CDR3 is 14 amino acids. Trimming removed 1 base from V and 6 bases from J; junction bases left unmatched: 5. Looked up from germline, CDR1 is DFQATT and CDR2 is SNEGSKA (reference sequence). CDR3 nucleotides: TGCAGTGCTAGAGCGGACAGGGCAATCAATGAGCAGTTCTTC. Its protein product is CSARADRAINEQFF.

The chain uses TRBV6-5 and TRBJ2-2; the D gene is possibly TRBD1 (6 bases). The CDR3 sequence is 14 residues long. The germline V gene has CDR1 MNHEY and CDR2 SVGAGI. Trimming removed 8 bases from V and 4 bases from J, with 14 bases in between. The CDR3 loop reads CASRNKGGTGELFF. CDR3 nucleotides: TGTGCCAGCCGGAATAAAGGGGGCACCGGGGAGCTGTTTTTT.

This chain connects TRBV4-3 to TRBJ2-5, with a weak D call TRBD1 (6 bases). CDR1 is LGHNA and CDR2 is YSLEER in the germline V gene. CDR3 size: 14 residues. With 0 bases removed from V and 5 bases from J, the gap between germline ends came to 10 bases. CDR3 in DNA: TGCGCCAGCAGCCAAGACAGGGGTTTGGAGACCCAGTACTTC. Translating it yields CASSQDRGLETQYF.

V is TRBV27 and J is TRBJ2-4; D is perhaps TRBD2 (6 bases). Trimming left V 6 bases short and J 0 bases short, with 12 bases between. The CDR3 runs 15 residues. Germline CDR1 and CDR2: MNHEY and SMNVEV (reference sequence). The CDR3 loop is CASRSWGEAKNIQYF. The CDR3 nucleotides read TGTGCCAGCAGATCGTGGGGGGAAGCCAAAAACATTCAGTACTTC.

This clonotype was counted between two and nine times. This chain joins TRBV18 and TRBJ2-1, with 10 bases identical to TRBD1. The CDR3 extends over 16 amino acids. Germline lookup yields CDR1 KGHSH and CDR2 LQKENI. Trimming removed 5 bases from V and 5 bases from J; junction bases left unmatched: 9. CDR3 coding DNA: TGTGCCAGCTCAACAAGACAGGGGGCGAGGGACAATGAGCAGTTCTTC. Its translation is CASSTRQGARDNEQFF.

This clonotype has a handful of counts. The rearrangement links TRBV7-9 to TRBJ2-4; 12 bases fit TRBD1. Germline CDR1 and CDR2: SEHNR and FQNEAQ (reference sequence). Trimming removed 5 bases from V and 13 bases from J; junction bases left unmatched: 12. The CDR3 consists of 15 residues. The CDR3, as DNA: TGTGCCAGCAGCACAACCGGGACAGGGGGCAGGGAGCAGTACTTC. Encoded protein: CASSTTGTGGREQYF.

The rearrangement links TRBV30 to TRBJ1-1; 9 bases match TRBD1. The CDR3 has 13 residues. The junction had 8 bases not matched to a gene; V was cut back by 2 bases and J by 10 bases. The germline CDR1 and CDR2 sequences are GTSNPN and SVGIG (reference sequence). The CDR3 DNA is TGTGCCTGGAGTCGGGGACAGGGACAAGGAGCTTTCTTT. Its translation: CAWSRGQGQGAFF.